Below, 21 T cell receptor beta chains from the same sample are listed, as sequenced in a study of blood T cell repertoires in COVID-19. This table comes from immunoSEQ multiplex PCR, and its TCRdb copy is limited to in-frame clones, with some not included. This sample has about 120,000 clones, with over 65% found just once. Sequencing was done on a sample of peripheral blood. The receptors stem from an elderly woman with acute or convalescent COVID-19.

CDR3: CASSAQRLAGGFNEQFF. CDR3 DNA: TGTGCCAGCAGTGCCCAGCGTTTAGCGGGAGGGTTCAATGAGCAGTTCTTC. The chain links TRBV6-1 to TRBJ2-1; 11 bases fit TRBD2. From germline, CDR1 is MNHNS and CDR2 SASEGT. There are 17 residues in the CDR3. The trim removed 4 bases at V and 6 bases at J, leaving 11 bases unmatched.

The chain is built from TRBV19 and TRBJ1-4, with 10 bases fitting TRBD1. V shed 5 bases and J 8 bases; nucleotides not matched to a gene: 8. This CDR3 is built from 15 residues. Looked up from germline, CDR1 is LNHDA and CDR2 is SQIVND (reference sequence). The CDR3 region is CASSGRGQGIEKLFF. The CDR3, as DNA: TGTGCCAGTAGTGGGAGGGGACAGGGGATAGAAAAACTGTTTTTT.

The rearrangement links TRBV2 to TRBJ1-5; 8 bases align to TRBD1. The junction had 5 bases not matched to a gene; V was cut back by 6 bases and J by 1 base. Per the germline V gene, CDR1 is SNHLY and CDR2 is FYNNEI. The CDR3 covers 15 residues. CDR3 bases: TGTGCCAGCAGCTCGGACAGGGTGAGCAATCAGCCCCAGCATTTT. Amino acids: CASSSDRVSNQPQHF. Combining the CDR3 with reference TRBV2 and TRBJ1-5 gives the whole variable domain EPEVTQTPSHQVTQMGQEVILRCVPISNHLYFYWYRQILGQKVEFLVSFYNNEISEKSEIFDDQFSVERPDGSNFTLKIRSTKLEDSAMYFCASSSDRVSNQPQHFGDGTRLSIL.

The V gene is TRBV4-1, the J gene TRBJ1-2; TRBD1 might be the D (5 bases). The CDR3 has 15 amino acids. Germline assignment: CDR1 MGHRA and CDR2 YSYEKL. Trimming pared 2 bases from V and 6 bases from J, leaving 16 bases between. The CDR3 reads CASSQYRGSRDGYTF. CDR3 nucleotide sequence: TGCGCCAGCAGCCAATATAGGGGTAGTAGGGATGGCTACACCTTC.

V is TRBV10-1 and J is TRBJ2-5, with 8 nucleotides matching TRBD2. V dropped 8 bases and J dropped 4; count of bases not matched to a gene: 6. The CDR3 loop spans 13 amino acids. Looked up from germline, CDR1 is WNHNN and CDR2 is SYGVQD (reference sequence). CDR3 nucleotides: TGCGCCAGCTCGGCGGGGGGTGCAGAGACCCAGTACTTC. It specifies CASSAGGAETQYF.

This chain uses TRBV19 with TRBJ2-2, with TRBD1 matching over 11 bases. CDR3 length: 15 amino acids. The germline V gene has CDR1 LNHDA and CDR2 SQIVND (reference sequence). The ends lost 6 bases at V and 4 bases at J; junction bases unmatched: 4. The CDR3, as DNA: TGTGCCAGTAGCCGGACAGGGGGCATCACCGGGGAGCTGTTTTTT. It yields the protein CASSRTGGITGELFF.

The V gene is TRBV28, the J gene TRBJ1-5, with 8 positions matching TRBD1. This CDR3 has 15 residues. V lost 6 bases, J lost 5 bases, and 9 bases stayed unmatched. Germline CDR1 reads MDHEN; CDR2 reads SYDVKM. The CDR3 here is CASSREGQGHQPQHF. The CDR3 DNA sequence: TGTGCCAGCAGCCGCGAAGGACAGGGTCATCAGCCCCAGCATTTT.

The chain recombines TRBV7-6 with TRBJ2-1, with 11 bases fitting TRBD2. CDR3 size: 15 residues. With 7 bases clipped from V and 10 bases from J, the junction kept 12 bases outside the gene matches. Germline CDR1 and CDR2: SGHVS and FNYEAQ. The CDR3 DNA reads as TGTGCCAGCACCCCAGGACTAGCGGGCCCCCTCGAGCAGTTCTTC. It encodes CASTPGLAGPLEQFF.

The chain recombines TRBV10-3 with TRBJ1-1; 7 nucleotides agree with TRBD1. Per the germline V gene, CDR1 is ENHRY and CDR2 is SYGVKD. V gave up 6 bases and J gave up 0 bases; unmatched junction bases: 10. CDR3 length equals 16 residues. DNA of the CDR3: TGTGCCATCAGAGGCCGGGACAGCTCCATGAACACTGAAGCTTTCTTT. It encodes CAIRGRDSSMNTEAFF.

Only a few counts were recorded for this clone. This chain joins TRBV6-4 and TRBJ2-3; 8 bases are a match to TRBD2. The trim removed 3 bases at V and 1 base at J, leaving 3 bases unmatched. Germline V CDR1 and CDR2: MRHNA, SNTAGT. CDR3 length: 15 amino acids. CDR3 nucleotides: TGTGCCAGCAGTGATTGGCGGGGGGGCACAGATACGCAGTATTTT. Amino acids: CASSDWRGGTDTQYF.

Only one count was recorded for this clone. The V gene is TRBV6-5, the J gene TRBJ2-1; 7 positions agree with TRBD1. Germline values: CDR1 MNHEY, CDR2 SVGAGI. The CDR3 loop spans 14 amino acids. V was clipped by 7 bases and J by 1 base; unmatched bases: 4. The DNA for the CDR3 is TGTGCCAGCACGTCCAGGGGGTCCTACAATGAGCAGTTCTTC. Its protein product is CASTSRGSYNEQFF.

The DNA of the CDR3 is TGTGCCAGCAGCCGCGGGGGATACAGCTCCTACGAGCAGTACTTC. It codes for CASSRGGYSSYEQYF. J is TRBJ2-7 and V is TRBV7-9, with 7 nucleotides matching TRBD2. The CDR3 has 15 residues. V shed 5 bases, J shed 0 bases, and the junction held 7 bases outside the gene matches. Per germline, CDR1 SEHNR and CDR2 FQNEAQ (reference sequence).

In this sample, this clone turned up a few times. The chain has TRBV5-1 and TRBJ2-2, with 9 bases matching TRBD1. CDR1 and CDR2 (germline): SGHRS, YFSETQ. This CDR3 spans 13 amino acids. V lost 7 bases and J lost 4; bases outside the gene matches: 2. The CDR3 here is CASGTGPTGELFF. The CDR3 DNA sequence: TGCGCCAGCGGGACAGGGCCCACCGGGGAGCTGTTTTTT.

V and J are TRBV5-4 and TRBJ2-5; weak D call: TRBD1 (6 bases). The CDR3 has 14 residues. Trimming shortened V by 0 bases and J by 3 bases, and 9 bases separated the two germline ends. Germline V gene data show CDR1 as SGHNT and CDR2 as YYREEE (reference sequence). The CDR3 sequence is CASSLDQGKETQYF. Here the CDR3 DNA reads TGTGCCAGCAGCTTGGATCAGGGGAAAGAGACCCAGTACTTC.

The rearrangement uses TRBV28 and TRBJ2-7; 10 bases fit TRBD2. The CDR3 extends over 16 amino acids. CDR1 and CDR2 (germline): MDHEN, SYDVKM. V was pared by 4 bases and J by 0 bases, with 6 bases of the junction left unmatched. The CDR3 reads CASSSPGLANSYEQYF. CDR3 sequence (DNA): TGTGCCAGCAGTTCTCCGGGACTAGCGAACTCCTACGAGCAGTACTTC.

V and J are TRBV19 and TRBJ1-6; 9 bases match TRBD1. The CDR3 length is 14 residues. V was clipped by 5 bases and J by 8 bases; unmatched bases: 4. The germline gives CDR1 LNHDA, CDR2 SQIVND (reference sequence). The CDR3 sequence is CASSGTGGHSPLHF. CDR3 nucleotides: TGTGCCAGTAGTGGAACAGGGGGCCATTCACCCCTCCACTTT. The entire variable domain, with the rest obtained from reference TRBV19 and TRBJ1-6, is as follows: DGGITQSPKYLFRKEGQNVTLSCEQNLNHDAMYWYRQDPGQGLRLIYYSQIVNDFQKGDIAEGYSVSREKKESFPLTVTSAQKNPTAFYLCASSGTGGHSPLHFGNGTRLTVT.

The genes are TRBV12-3 or TRBV12-4 and TRBJ2-3; 8 nucleotides agree with TRBD1. The V and J ends lost 5 bases and 8 bases, in that order; junction bases with no gene match: 6. CDR3 length: 13 residues. CDR3 sequence reads: CASSPQGDVTQYF. CDR3 coding DNA: TGTGCCAGCAGTCCACAGGGGGACGTTACGCAGTATTTT.

This chain joins TRBV28 and TRBJ2-7, with D possibly TRBD2 on 6 matching bases. This CDR3 has 15 residues. With 6 bases removed from V and 1 base from J, the gap between germline ends came to 16 bases. Looked up from germline, CDR1 is MDHEN and CDR2 is SYDVKM. The CDR3: CASRIVSRESYEQYF. The CDR3, as DNA: TGTGCCAGCAGAATAGTCTCCCGGGAGTCCTACGAGCAGTACTTC.

Here the CDR3 reads CASSLRSVRTDTQYF. The DNA of the CDR3 is TGCGCCAGCAGCTTGCGAAGCGTACGCACAGATACGCAGTATTTT. This rearrangement joins TRBV5-1 to TRBJ2-3; D remains unclear. The CDR3 is made up of 15 amino acids. The germline gives CDR1 SGHRS, CDR2 YFSETQ. The V gene lost 1 base and the J gene lost 1 base, with 10 bases spanning the gap.

This chain links TRBV19 with TRBJ1-2, with 9 nucleotides matching TRBD1. The CDR3 runs to 15 residues. The V segment lost 5 bases and the J segment 7 bases; nucleotides outside the gene matches: 11. The germline CDR1 and CDR2 sequences are LNHDA and SQIVND (reference sequence). The CDR3 spells CASSEVWTGDGGYTF. CDR3 sequence (DNA): TGTGCCAGTAGTGAAGTTTGGACAGGGGACGGTGGCTACACCTTC. Using reference TRBV19 and TRBJ1-2 for the parts outside the CDR3, the full variable domain is DGGITQSPKYLFRKEGQNVTLSCEQNLNHDAMYWYRQDPGQGLRLIYYSQIVNDFQKGDIAEGYSVSREKKESFPLTVTSAQKNPTAFYLCASSEVWTGDGGYTFGSGTRLTVV.

The J gene is TRBJ2-3, the V gene TRBV5-4; no definite D call. Germline CDR1 is SGHNT and CDR2 is YYREEE (reference sequence). This CDR3 is built from 12 residues. Trimming took off 0 bases at V and 7 bases at J, with 6 bases between the two ends. The CDR3 DNA is TGTGCCAGCAGCTTGGGCGGAAATACGCAGTATTTT. Translation gives CASSLGGNTQYF.